What follows are 18 T cell receptor beta chains derived from one specimen sequenced in a study of cytomegalovirus exposure and HLA in healthy donors. The PCR was carried out with 60 Vbeta primers and 13 Jbeta primers. The method was immunoSEQ multiplex PCR; TCRdb's version includes in-frame clones alone and lacks a portion of them. The sample holds over 100,000 clones; 78% are singletons and the top ten take 1.3% to 1.5%. Sequencing input: PBMCs. Receptors originate from a female donor in good health and CMV-seronegative.

In its sample, this clone was seen a few times. The chain joins TRBV6-5 to TRBJ1-3; 8 bases line up with TRBD1. This CDR3 is 14 amino acids long. CDR1 is MNHEY, CDR2 SVGAGI, per germline. Germline trimming cut 5 bases from V and 2 bases from J; bases unmatched to any gene: 2. The CDR3 loop is CASSDRGTGNTIYF. CDR3 coding DNA: TGTGCCAGCAGTGACAGGGGAACTGGAAACACCATATATTTT.

With respect to this clone: An end of the junction does not agree with germline; a read error may underlie this. CDR3 loop: CASTGHSSYQPQHF. CDR3 in DNA: TGTGCCAGCACCGGACACAGTAGCTATCAGCCCCAGCATTTT. The chain joins TRBV6-6 to TRBJ1-5; possibly TRBD1 for D (5 bases). The germline V gene has CDR1 MNHNY and CDR2 SVGAGI (reference sequence). This CDR3 is 14 amino acids long.

This rearrangement joins TRBV11-2 to TRBJ2-7, with D tentatively TRBD1 (5 bases). Germline V CDR1 and CDR2: SGHAT, FQNNGV. The CDR3 has 14 residues. V was shortened by 0 bases and J by 5 bases, with 11 bases between the two germline ends. DNA of the CDR3: TGTGCCAGCAGCTTAGACAGGGCCGGCGACGAGCAGTACTTC. It specifies CASSLDRAGDEQYF. Combining the CDR3 with reference TRBV11-2 and TRBJ2-7 gives the whole variable domain EAGVAQSPRYKIIEKRQSVAFWCNPISGHATLYWYQQILGQGPKLLIQFQNNGVVDDSQLPKDRFSAERLKGVDSTLKIQPAKLEDSAVYLCASSLDRAGDEQYFGPGTRLTVT.

J is TRBJ2-4 and V is TRBV19, with 7 bases identical to TRBD1. Losses at the gene ends were 3 bases for V and 6 bases for J; bases not matched to a gene: 5. From germline, CDR1 is LNHDA and CDR2 SQIVND (reference sequence). The CDR3 has 14 residues. The CDR3 protein is CASSIRQGGNIQYF. DNA for the CDR3: TGTGCCAGTAGTATTCGACAGGGCGGAAACATTCAGTACTTC.

The chain is built from TRBV5-6 and TRBJ2-7; 9 bases align to TRBD2. Germline V gives CDR1 SGHDT, CDR2 YYEEEE. J gave up 4 bases and V 4 bases, and 9 bases lay outside the gene matches. The CDR3 spans 15 residues. The CDR3, as DNA: TGTGCCAGCAGCGATAGCGGGAGTCTGATATACGAGCAGTACTTC. Residues: CASSDSGSLIYEQYF.

This chain uses TRBV10-3 with TRBJ2-5, with D perhaps TRBD1 (6 bases). In germline, CDR1 is ENHRY, CDR2 SYGVKD. The CDR3 sequence is 13 residues long. The V and J ends lost 4 bases and 0 bases respectively, with 6 bases between them. CDR3: CAISGTDQETQYF. The CDR3 nucleotides read TGTGCCATCAGTGGGACAGACCAAGAGACCCAGTACTTC.

This clone has just one count. This chain connects TRBV14 to TRBJ1-2, with D possibly TRBD1 on 5 matching bases. Germline V gene data show CDR1 as SGHDN and CDR2 as FVKESK. The CDR3 consists of 14 residues. Between the trimmed V and J ends, which lost 3 bases and 5 bases, there was a span of 13 bases. This CDR3 reads CASSHAGTDYGYTF. For the CDR3, the DNA is TGTGCCAGCAGCCACGCCGGGACTGATTATGGCTACACCTTC.

This sequence joins TRBV5-1 and TRBJ1-1, with TRBD1 matching over 11 bases. Germline V CDR1 and CDR2: SGHRS, YFSETQ. Unmatched junction bases numbered 6, after V lost 4 bases and J lost 4 bases. This CDR3 spans 15 amino acids. The CDR3 spells CASSPGQGAITEAFF. The CDR3 DNA reads as TGCGCCAGCAGCCCCGGACAGGGGGCAATCACTGAAGCTTTCTTT.

The chain uses TRBV10-1 and TRBJ1-4; D unclear. Germline V gene sequence: CDR1 WNHNN, CDR2 SYGVQD (reference sequence). This CDR3 contains 12 residues. CDR3 in DNA: TGCGCAGCCGGGGCAACTAATGAAAAACTGTTTTTT. Its translation: CAAGATNEKLFF.

The J gene is TRBJ1-4, the V gene TRBV5-6, with 10 bases aligning to TRBD1. Germline lookup yields CDR1 SGHDT and CDR2 YYEEEE. With V trimmed by 2 bases and J by 8 bases, 3 bases remained unmatched. The CDR3 has 14 amino acids. CDR3 DNA: TGTGCCAGCAGCTTAGGGACAGGGGTAGAAAAACTGTTTTTT. Protein product: CASSLGTGVEKLFF.

V gene TRBV2 combines with J gene TRBJ2-5, with D maybe TRBD1 (6 bases). Germline V gene sequence: CDR1 SNHLY, CDR2 FYNNEI. Trimming took 7 bases from V and 7 from J, leaving 16 bases between them. The CDR3 spans 13 residues. The CDR3 here is CASTRGGTGTQYF. The CDR3 DNA is TGTGCCAGCACTAGAGGGGGTACGGGGACCCAGTACTTC. The variable domain in full, with the rest retrieved from reference TRBV2 and TRBJ2-5, is EPEVTQTPSHQVTQMGQEVILRCVPISNHLYFYWYRQILGQKVEFLVSFYNNEISEKSEIFDDQFSVERPDGSNFTLKIRSTKLEDSAMYFCASTRGGTGTQYFGPGTRLLVL.

This clone was found once. The chain links TRBV5-1 to TRBJ1-2; D gene uncertain. The CDR3 contains 16 residues. Germline assignment: CDR1 SGHRS and CDR2 YFSETQ. With 0 bases removed from V and 6 bases from J, the gap between germline ends came to 18 bases. The CDR3 loop reads CASSLGSGDRRDGYTF. The CDR3 nucleotides are TGCGCCAGCAGCTTGGGGTCTGGGGATCGGAGGGATGGCTACACCTTC.

This CDR3 reads CAWSHLGGKLYNEQFF. CDR3 coding DNA: TGTGCCTGGAGCCATCTAGGCGGGAAACTTTACAATGAGCAGTTCTTC. The chain has TRBV30 and TRBJ2-1; D might be TRBD2 (6 bases). V lost 3 bases and J lost 4, with 19 bases in between. The CDR3 consists of 16 residues. From germline, CDR1 is GTSNPN and CDR2 SVGIG (reference sequence).

This clone was recorded a few times. V usage is TRBV10-2 and J usage is TRBJ2-3; 8 nucleotides align to TRBD2. This CDR3 region has 14 residues. Germline V gene sequence: CDR1 WSHSY, CDR2 SAAADI. The V and J ends lost 4 bases and 6 bases, in that order; junction bases with no gene match: 6. CDR3 residues: CASSAGTRSDTQYF. Here the CDR3 DNA reads TGCGCCAGCAGTGCCGGGACTAGATCCGATACGCAGTATTTT.

To note about this clone: At the DNA level, this CDR3 is encoded by other sequences in the same sample as well. V is TRBV7-2 and J is TRBJ2-5, with TRBD2 identical over 7 bases. Germline V lookup: CDR1 SGHTA, CDR2 FQGNSA. The CDR3 totals 14 residues. V dropped 2 bases and J dropped 1; count of bases not matched to a gene: 1. The CDR3 DNA sequence: TGTGCCAGCAGCTTAACGGGGGGCCAAGAGACCCAGTACTTC. This sequence encodes CASSLTGGQETQYF.

The V and J genes are TRBV2 and TRBJ2-5, with D tentatively TRBD2 (5 bases). Germline V gene lookup returns CDR1 SNHLY and CDR2 FYNNEI. The CDR3 has 11 residues. V was trimmed by 8 bases and J by 5 bases, leaving 9 bases between them. The DNA for the CDR3 is TGTGCCAGCGGTTTAGCGGAGACCCAGTACTTC. Its protein product is CASGLAETQYF.

This chain uses TRBV7-8 with TRBJ1-4; no reliable D call. This CDR3 spans 16 amino acids. V gave up 3 bases and J gave up 8 bases, with 19 bases separating them. CDR1 is SGHVS, CDR2 FQNEAQ, per germline. As DNA, the CDR3 is TGTGCCAGCAGCTTCACGGAGGACCAAGTCGAGGAAAAACTGTTTTTT. Protein sequence: CASSFTEDQVEEKLFF.

V gene TRBV7-2 combines with J gene TRBJ1-4, with D tentatively TRBD1 (6 bases). This CDR3 has 14 amino acids. Trimming shortened V by 5 bases and J by 7 bases, and 14 bases separated the two germline ends. Germline-derived CDR1 and CDR2 are SGHTA and FQGNSA. CDR3 nucleotides: TGTGCCAGCAGCCTTGGACAGAGGACTGAAAAACTGTTTTTT. This sequence encodes CASSLGQRTEKLFF. The complete variable domain, with remaining parts taken from reference TRBV7-2 and TRBJ1-4, reads GAGVSQSPSNKVTEKGKDVELRCDPISGHTALYWYRQSLGQGLEFLIYFQGNSAPDKSGLPSDRFSAERTGGSVSTLTIQRTQQEDSAVYLCASSLGQRTEKLFFGSGTQLSVL.